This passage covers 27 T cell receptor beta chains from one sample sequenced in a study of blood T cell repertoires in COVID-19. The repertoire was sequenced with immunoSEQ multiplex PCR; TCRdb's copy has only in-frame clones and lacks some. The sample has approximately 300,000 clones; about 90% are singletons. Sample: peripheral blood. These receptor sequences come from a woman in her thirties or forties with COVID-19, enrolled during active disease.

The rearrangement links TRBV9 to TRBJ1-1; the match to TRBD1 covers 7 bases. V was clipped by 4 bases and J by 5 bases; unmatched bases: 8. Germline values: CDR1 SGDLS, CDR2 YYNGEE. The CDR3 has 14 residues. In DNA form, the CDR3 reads TGTGCCAGCAGCCCCCAACAGGGGTGGACTGAAGCTTTCTTT. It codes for CASSPQQGWTEAFF.

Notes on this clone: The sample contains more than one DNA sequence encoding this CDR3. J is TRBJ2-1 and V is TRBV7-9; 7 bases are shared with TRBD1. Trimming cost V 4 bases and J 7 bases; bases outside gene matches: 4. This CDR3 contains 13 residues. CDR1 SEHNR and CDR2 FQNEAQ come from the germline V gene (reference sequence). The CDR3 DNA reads TGTGCCAGCAGCTCCTACAGGGGAAATGAGCAGTTCTTC. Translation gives CASSSYRGNEQFF. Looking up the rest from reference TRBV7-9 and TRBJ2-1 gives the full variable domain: DTGVSQNPRHKITKRGQNVTFRCDPISEHNRLYWYRQTLGQGPEFLTYFQNEAQLEKSRLLSDRFSAERPKGSFSTLEIQRTEQGDSAMYLCASSSYRGNEQFFGPGTRLTVL.

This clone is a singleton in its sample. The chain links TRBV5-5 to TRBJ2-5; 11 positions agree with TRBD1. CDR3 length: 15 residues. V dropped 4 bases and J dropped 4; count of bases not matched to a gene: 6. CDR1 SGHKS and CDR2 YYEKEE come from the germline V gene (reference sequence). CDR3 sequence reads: CASSPGQGDGETQYF. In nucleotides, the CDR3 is TGTGCCAGCAGCCCGGGACAGGGGGACGGAGAGACCCAGTACTTC. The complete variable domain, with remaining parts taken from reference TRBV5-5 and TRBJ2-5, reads DAGVTQSPTHLIKTRGQQVTLRCSPISGHKSVSWYQQVLGQGPQFIFQYYEKEERGRGNFPDRFSARQFPNYSSELNVNALLLGDSALYLCASSPGQGDGETQYFGPGTRLLVL.

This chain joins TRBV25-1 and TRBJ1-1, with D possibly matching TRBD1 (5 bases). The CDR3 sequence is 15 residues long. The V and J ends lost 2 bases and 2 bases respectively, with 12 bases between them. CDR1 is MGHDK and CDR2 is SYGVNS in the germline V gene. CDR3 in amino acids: CASSEPSQGNTEAFF. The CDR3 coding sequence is TGTGCCAGCAGTGAACCTAGTCAGGGTAACACTGAAGCTTTCTTT.

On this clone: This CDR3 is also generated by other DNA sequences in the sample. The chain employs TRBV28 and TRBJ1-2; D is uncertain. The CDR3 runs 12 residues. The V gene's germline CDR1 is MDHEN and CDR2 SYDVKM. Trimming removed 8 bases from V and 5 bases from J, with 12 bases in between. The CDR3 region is CASSPPGYGYTF. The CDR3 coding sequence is TGTGCCAGCTCACCCCCGGGATATGGCTACACCTTC.

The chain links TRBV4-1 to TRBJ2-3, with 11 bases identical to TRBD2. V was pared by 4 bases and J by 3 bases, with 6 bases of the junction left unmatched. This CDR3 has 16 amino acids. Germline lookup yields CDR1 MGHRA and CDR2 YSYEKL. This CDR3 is CASSLSGGAMTDTQYF. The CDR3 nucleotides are TGCGCCAGCAGCCTTAGCGGGGGGGCCATGACAGATACGCAGTATTTT.

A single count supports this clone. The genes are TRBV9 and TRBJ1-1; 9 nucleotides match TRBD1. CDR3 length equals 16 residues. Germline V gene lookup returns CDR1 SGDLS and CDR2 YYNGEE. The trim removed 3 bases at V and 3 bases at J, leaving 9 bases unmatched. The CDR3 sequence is CASSERDRVRDTEAFF. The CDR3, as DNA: TGTGCCAGCAGCGAGAGGGACAGGGTGAGGGACACTGAAGCTTTCTTT.

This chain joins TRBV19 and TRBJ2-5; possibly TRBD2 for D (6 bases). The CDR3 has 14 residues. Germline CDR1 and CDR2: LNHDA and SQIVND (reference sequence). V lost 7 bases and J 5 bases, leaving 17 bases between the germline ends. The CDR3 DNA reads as TGTGCCAGTAAGGCGGGGAGAAAACAGGAGACCCAGTACTTC. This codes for CASKAGRKQETQYF.

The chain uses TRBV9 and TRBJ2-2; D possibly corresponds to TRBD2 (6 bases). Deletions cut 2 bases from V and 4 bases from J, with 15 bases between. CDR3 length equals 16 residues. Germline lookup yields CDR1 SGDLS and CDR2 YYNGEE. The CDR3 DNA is TGTGCCAGCAGCGTTCACCCGTTAGCGGCCACCGGGGAGCTGTTTTTT. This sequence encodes CASSVHPLAATGELFF.

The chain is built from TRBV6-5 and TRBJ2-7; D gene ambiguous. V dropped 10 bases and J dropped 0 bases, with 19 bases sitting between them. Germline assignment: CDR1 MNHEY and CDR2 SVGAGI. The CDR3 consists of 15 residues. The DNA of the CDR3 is TGTGCCACCCAAGGTGTGGGCCGACCCTCCTACGAGCAGTACTTC. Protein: CATQGVGRPSYEQYF.

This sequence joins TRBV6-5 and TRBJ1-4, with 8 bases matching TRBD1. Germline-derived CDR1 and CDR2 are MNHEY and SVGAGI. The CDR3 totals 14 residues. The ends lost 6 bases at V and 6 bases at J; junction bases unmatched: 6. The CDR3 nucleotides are TGTGCCAGCAGATCCACAGGGGGTGATGAAAAACTGTTTTTT. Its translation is CASRSTGGDEKLFF.

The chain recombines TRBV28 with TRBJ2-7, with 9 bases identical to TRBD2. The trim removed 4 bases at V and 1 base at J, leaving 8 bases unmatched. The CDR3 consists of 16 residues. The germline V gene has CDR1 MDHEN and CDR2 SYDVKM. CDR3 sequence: CASSYLSGGPSYEQYF. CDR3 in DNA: TGTGCCAGCAGTTACCTGAGCGGGGGGCCTTCCTACGAGCAGTACTTC.

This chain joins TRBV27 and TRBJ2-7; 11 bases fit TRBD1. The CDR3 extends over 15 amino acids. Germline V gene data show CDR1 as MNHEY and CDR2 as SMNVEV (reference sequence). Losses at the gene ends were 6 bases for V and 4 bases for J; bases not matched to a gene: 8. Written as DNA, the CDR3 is TGTGCCAGCAGCGGGGACAGGGGGTCGTCGTACGAGCAGTACTTC. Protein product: CASSGDRGSSYEQYF.

CDR3 loop: CASSSTATSGANVLTF. CDR3 nucleotide sequence: TGTGCCAGCAGTTCGACAGCCACCTCTGGGGCCAACGTCCTGACTTTC. V is TRBV28 and J is TRBJ2-6; the D gene is possibly TRBD1 (5 bases). Germline CDR1 and CDR2: MDHEN and SYDVKM. The CDR3 runs to 16 residues. The V and J ends lost 4 bases and 0 bases respectively, with 10 bases between them.

CDR3 bases: TGTGCCACCAGTGATCCCAGGGGGTCGGGGCAGCCCCAGCATTTT. Translation: CATSDPRGSGQPQHF. This sequence joins TRBV24-1 and TRBJ1-5; 7 positions match TRBD1. CDR1 is KGHDR, CDR2 SFDVKD, per germline. This CDR3 has 15 residues. V shed 3 bases, J shed 7 bases, and the junction held 8 bases outside the gene matches.

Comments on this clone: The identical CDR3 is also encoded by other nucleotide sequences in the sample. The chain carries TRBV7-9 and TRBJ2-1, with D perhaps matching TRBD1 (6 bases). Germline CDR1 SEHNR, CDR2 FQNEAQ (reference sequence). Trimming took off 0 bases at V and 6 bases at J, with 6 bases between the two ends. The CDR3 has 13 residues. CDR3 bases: TGTGCCAGCAGCTTAGCAGGGGGCAATGAGCAGTTCTTC. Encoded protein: CASSLAGGNEQFF.

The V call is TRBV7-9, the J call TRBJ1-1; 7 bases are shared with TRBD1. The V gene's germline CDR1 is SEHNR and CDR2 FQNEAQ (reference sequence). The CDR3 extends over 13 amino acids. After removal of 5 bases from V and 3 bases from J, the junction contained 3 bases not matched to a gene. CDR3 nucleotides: TGTGCCAGCAGCCTAACAGGGGACACTGAAGCTTTCTTT. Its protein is CASSLTGDTEAFF.

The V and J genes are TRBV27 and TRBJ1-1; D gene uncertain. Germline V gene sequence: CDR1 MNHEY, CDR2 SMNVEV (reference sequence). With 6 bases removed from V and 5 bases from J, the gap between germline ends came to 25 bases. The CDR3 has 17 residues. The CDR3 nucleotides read TGTGCCAGCAGAGCAGGTACCATCTCGGGCCGAGGGACTGAAGCTTTCTTT. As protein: CASRAGTISGRGTEAFF.

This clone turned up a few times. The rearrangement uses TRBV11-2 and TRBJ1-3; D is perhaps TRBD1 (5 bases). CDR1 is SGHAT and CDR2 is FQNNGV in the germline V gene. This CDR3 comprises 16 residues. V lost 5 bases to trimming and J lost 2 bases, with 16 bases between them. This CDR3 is CASSPSPGGAGNTIYF. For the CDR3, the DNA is TGTGCCAGCAGCCCCTCCCCTGGGGGGGCTGGAAACACCATATATTTT.

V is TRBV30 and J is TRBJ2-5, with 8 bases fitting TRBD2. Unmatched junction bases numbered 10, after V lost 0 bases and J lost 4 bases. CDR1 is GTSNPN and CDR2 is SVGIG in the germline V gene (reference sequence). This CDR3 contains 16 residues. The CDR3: CAWSVGLAGERETQYF. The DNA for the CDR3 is TGTGCCTGGAGTGTGGGGCTAGCGGGTGAAAGAGAGACCCAGTACTTC. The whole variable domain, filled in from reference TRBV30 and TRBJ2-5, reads SQTIHQWPATLVQPVGSPLSLECTVEGTSNPNLYWYRQAAGRGLQLLFYSVGIGQISSEVPQNLSASRPQDRQFILSSKKLLLSDSGFYLCAWSVGLAGERETQYFGPGTRLLVL.

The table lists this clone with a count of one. CDR3 bases: TGTGCCAGCAGCGTTACTAGCGGGCCGCCCTACGAGCAGTACTTC. This translates into CASSVTSGPPYEQYF. The rearrangement joins TRBV28 to TRBJ2-7; TRBD2 aligns across 9 bases. V lost 6 bases, J lost 2 bases, and 8 bases stayed unmatched. Germline-derived CDR1 and CDR2 are MDHEN and SYDVKM. The CDR3 extends over 15 amino acids.

The CDR3 region is CASSLVSNTEAFF. As DNA, the CDR3 is TGTGCCAGCAGTTTAGTCTCGAACACTGAAGCTTTCTTT. V and J are TRBV28 and TRBJ1-1; D gene uncertain. The CDR3 sequence is 13 residues long. Between the trimmed V and J ends, which lost 2 bases and 1 base, there was a span of 5 bases. Germline CDR1 is MDHEN and CDR2 is SYDVKM.

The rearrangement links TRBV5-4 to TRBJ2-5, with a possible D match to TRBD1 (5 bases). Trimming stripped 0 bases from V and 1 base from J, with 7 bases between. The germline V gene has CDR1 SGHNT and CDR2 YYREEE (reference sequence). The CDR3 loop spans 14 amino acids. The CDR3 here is CASSLGQSQETQYF. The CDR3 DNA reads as TGTGCCAGCAGCTTGGGACAGTCCCAAGAGACCCAGTACTTC.

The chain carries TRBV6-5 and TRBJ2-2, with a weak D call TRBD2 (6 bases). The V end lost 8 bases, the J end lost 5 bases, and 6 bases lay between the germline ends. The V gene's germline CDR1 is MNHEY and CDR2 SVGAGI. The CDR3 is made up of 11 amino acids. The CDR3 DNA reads TGTGCCAGCGGGAGGACCGGGGAGCTGTTTTTT. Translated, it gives CASGRTGELFF.

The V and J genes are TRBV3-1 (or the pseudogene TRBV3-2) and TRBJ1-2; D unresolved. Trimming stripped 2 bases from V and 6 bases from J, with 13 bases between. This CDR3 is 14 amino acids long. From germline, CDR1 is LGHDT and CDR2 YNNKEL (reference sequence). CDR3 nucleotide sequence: TGTGCCAGCAGCCAATCCGGAGTGAGAGATGGCTACACCTTC. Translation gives CASSQSGVRDGYTF.

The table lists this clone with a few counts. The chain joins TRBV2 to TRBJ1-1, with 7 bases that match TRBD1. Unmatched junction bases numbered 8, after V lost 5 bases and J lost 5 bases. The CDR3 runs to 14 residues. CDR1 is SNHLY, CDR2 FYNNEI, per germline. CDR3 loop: CASSRQGTGTEAFF. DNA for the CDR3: TGTGCCAGCAGTCGACAGGGAACAGGAACTGAAGCTTTCTTT.

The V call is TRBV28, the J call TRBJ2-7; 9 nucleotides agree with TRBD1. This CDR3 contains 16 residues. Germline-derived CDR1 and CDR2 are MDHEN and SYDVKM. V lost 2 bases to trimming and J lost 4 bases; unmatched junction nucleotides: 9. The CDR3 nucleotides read TGTGCCAGCAGTTTACCCGGGACAGGGTCAGAATACGAGCAGTACTTC. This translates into CASSLPGTGSEYEQYF.